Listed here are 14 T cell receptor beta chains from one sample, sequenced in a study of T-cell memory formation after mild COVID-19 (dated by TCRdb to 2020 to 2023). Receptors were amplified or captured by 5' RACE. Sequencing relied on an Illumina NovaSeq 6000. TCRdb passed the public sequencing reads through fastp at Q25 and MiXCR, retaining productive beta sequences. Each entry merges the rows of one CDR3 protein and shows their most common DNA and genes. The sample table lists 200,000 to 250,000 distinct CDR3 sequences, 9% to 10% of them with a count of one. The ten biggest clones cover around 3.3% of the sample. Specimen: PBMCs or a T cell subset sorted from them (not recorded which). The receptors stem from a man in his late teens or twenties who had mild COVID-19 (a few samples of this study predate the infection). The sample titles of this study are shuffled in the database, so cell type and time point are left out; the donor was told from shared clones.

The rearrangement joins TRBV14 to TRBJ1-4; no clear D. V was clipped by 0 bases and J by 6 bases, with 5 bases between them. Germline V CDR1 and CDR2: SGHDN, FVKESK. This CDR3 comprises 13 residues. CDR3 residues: CASSQDFDEKLFF. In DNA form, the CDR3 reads TGTGCCAGCAGCCAAGATTTTGATGAAAAACTGTTTTTT.

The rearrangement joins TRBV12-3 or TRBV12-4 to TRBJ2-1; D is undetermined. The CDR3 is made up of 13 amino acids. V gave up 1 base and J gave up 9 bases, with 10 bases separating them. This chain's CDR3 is CASSLVERSEQFF. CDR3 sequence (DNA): TGTGCCAGCAGTTTAGTGGAGCGTTCTGAGCAGTTCTTC.

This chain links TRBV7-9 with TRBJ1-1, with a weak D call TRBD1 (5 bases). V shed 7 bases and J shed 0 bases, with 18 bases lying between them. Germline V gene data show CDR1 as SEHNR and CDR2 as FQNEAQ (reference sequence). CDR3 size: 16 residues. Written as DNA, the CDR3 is TGTGCCAGCATGACAGATAGGGGTACATTGAACACTGAAGCTTTCTTT. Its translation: CASMTDRGTLNTEAFF.

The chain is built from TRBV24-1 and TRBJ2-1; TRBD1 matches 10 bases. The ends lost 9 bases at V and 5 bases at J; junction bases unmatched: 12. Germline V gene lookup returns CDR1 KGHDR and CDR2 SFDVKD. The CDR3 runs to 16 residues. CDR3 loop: CATGQGGPPVDNEQFF. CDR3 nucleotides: TGTGCCACCGGACAGGGGGGGCCCCCCGTTGACAATGAGCAGTTCTTC.

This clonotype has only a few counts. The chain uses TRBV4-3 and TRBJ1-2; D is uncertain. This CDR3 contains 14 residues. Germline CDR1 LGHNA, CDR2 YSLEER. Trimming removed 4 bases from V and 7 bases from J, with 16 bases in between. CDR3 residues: CASSLKGGLGGYTF. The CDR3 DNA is TGCGCCAGCAGCCTCAAGGGTGGACTTGGTGGCTACACCTTC.

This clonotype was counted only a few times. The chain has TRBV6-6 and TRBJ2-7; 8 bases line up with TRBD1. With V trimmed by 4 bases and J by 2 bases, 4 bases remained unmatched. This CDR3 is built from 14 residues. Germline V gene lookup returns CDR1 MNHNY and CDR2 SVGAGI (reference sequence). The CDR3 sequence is CASSSTGDTYEQYF. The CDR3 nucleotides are TGTGCCAGCAGTTCGACAGGGGATACCTACGAGCAGTACTTC.

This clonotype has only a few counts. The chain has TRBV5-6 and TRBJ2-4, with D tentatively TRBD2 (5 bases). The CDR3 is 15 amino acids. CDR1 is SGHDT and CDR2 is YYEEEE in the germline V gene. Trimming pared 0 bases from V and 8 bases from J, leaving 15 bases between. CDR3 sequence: CASSLVSVSQDIQYF. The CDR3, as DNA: TGTGCCAGCAGCTTGGTTAGCGTTAGCCAAGACATTCAGTACTTC. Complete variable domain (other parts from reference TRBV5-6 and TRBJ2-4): DAGVTQSPTHLIKTRGQQVTLRCSPKSGHDTVSWYQQALGQGPQFIFQYYEEEERQRGNFPDRFSGHQFPNYSSELNVNALLLGDSALYLCASSLVSVSQDIQYFGAGTRLSVL.

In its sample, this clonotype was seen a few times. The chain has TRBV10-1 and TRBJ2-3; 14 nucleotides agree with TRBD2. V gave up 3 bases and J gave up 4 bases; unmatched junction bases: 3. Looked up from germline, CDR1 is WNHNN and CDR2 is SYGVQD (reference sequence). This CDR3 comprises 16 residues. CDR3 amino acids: CASSDPGLAGADTQYF. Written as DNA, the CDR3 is TGCGCCAGCAGTGACCCGGGACTAGCGGGGGCAGATACGCAGTATTTT.

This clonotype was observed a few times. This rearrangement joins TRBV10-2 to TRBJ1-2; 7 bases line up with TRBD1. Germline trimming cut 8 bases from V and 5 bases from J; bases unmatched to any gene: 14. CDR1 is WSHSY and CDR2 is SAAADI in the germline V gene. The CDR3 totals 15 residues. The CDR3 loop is CASLDRAHSLYGYTF. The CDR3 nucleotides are TGCGCCAGCCTCGACAGGGCCCACTCTTTATATGGCTACACCTTC.

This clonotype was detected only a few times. CDR3: CASSLRISGSSYEQYV. The CDR3 nucleotides are TGTGCCAGCAGCCTACGGATCTCAGGGAGCTCCTACGAGCAGTACGTC. The chain recombines TRBV6-6 with TRBJ2-7; D possibly uses TRBD1 or TRBD2 (5 bases each). V lost 6 bases, J lost 0 bases, and 18 bases lay in between. CDR3 size: 16 residues. Germline values: CDR1 MNHNY, CDR2 SVGAGI (reference sequence).

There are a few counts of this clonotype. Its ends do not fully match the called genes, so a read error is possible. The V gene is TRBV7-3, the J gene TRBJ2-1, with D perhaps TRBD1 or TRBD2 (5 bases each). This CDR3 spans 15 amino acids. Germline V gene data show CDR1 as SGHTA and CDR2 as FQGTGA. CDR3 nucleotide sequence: TGTGCCAGCAGCGTAACCGGGACGAGGTACAATGAGCAGTTCTTC. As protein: CASSVTGTRYNEQFF.

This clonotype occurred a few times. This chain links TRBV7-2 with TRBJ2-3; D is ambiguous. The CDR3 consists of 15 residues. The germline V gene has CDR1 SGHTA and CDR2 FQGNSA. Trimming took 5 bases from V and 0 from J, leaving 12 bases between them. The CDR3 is CASSAPRSSTDTQYF. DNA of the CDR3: TGTGCCAGCAGCGCGCCTAGGAGTAGCACAGATACGCAGTATTTT.

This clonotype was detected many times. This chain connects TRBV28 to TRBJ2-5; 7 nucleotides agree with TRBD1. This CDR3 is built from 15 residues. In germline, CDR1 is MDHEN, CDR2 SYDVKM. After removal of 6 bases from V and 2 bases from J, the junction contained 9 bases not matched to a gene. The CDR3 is CASSLPLTGQETQYF. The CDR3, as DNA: TGTGCCAGCAGCCTCCCATTGACAGGGCAAGAGACCCAGTACTTC.

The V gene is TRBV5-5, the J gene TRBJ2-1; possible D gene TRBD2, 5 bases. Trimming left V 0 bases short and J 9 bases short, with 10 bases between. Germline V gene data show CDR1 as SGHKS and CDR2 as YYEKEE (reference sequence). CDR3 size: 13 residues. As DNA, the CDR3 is TGTGCCAGCAGCTTGGGTAGCGTGGGTGAGCAGTTCTTC. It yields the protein CASSLGSVGEQFF. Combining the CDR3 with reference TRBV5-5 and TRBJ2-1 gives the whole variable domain DAGVTQSPTHLIKTRGQQVTLRCSPISGHKSVSWYQQVLGQGPQFIFQYYEKEERGRGNFPDRFSARQFPNYSSELNVNALLLGDSALYLCASSLGSVGEQFFGPGTRLTVL.